This T cell receptor beta chain stems from a study of T cells in localized non-small cell lung cancer. General study points: Adjacent lung exhibited a median of 57 among the 100 most abundant tumor clones. Because only a single region of the tumor was sequenced, heterogeneity remains possible. Patients showing higher blood T cell density tended to see longer overall survival.

TCRdb's copy holds only in-frame clones and misses some; the assay was immunoSEQ multiplex PCR. The repertoire has about 45,000 clones, under 90% of them found once; the top ten carry approximately 17%. This clone was counted a single time. Its antigen is still unknown. There are 16 residues in the CDR3. CDR1 SGHTA and CDR2 FQGTGA come from the germline V gene. V was clipped by 5 bases and J by 6 bases, with 21 bases between them. The chain combines TRBV7-3 with TRBJ2-3; no definite D call. The TCR was taken from a man aged 40 to 70 with stage III lung adenocarcinoma. The sequenced sample was peripheral blood mononuclear cells, obtained before any cancer treatment. The CDR3 here is CASSPNPLGLGDTQYF. DNA for the CDR3: TGTGCCAGCAGCCCGAACCCCCTAGGCCTGGGGGATACGCAGTATTTT.